Shown below are 6 T cell receptor beta chains from a single sample sequenced in a study of T cell responses to AZD1222 COVID-19 vaccine (dated by TCRdb to 2020 to 2023). The library was built by means of the immunoSEQ multiplex PCR assay. Sourced from immuneACCESS, this table was stored by TCRdb with only in-frame sequences that have V and J called. A share of the clones is absent; for the studies checked, an unresolved V gene accounts for under half, and the remainder has no known explanation. In all, the sample holds about 78,000 clones, and about 85% of those were seen once. The ten most abundant clones make up roughly 24% of the sample. The sample's time point label, decoded: baseline before first vaccination. The source material was peripheral blood, sampled on day 0 of AZD1222 vaccination. These receptor sequences come from an adult in good health.

This chain joins TRBV4-1 and TRBJ2-3, with D hard to call. The CDR3 sequence is 18 residues long. The V gene's germline CDR1 is MGHRA and CDR2 YSYEKL. Trimming took 0 bases from V and 4 from J, leaving 20 bases between them. The CDR3 DNA follows: TGCGCCAGCAGCCAAGAGCTAGATACCTACCCTGGGGCAGATACGCAGTATTTT. As protein: CASSQELDTYPGADTQYF.

This chain uses TRBV7-2 with TRBJ2-2; possibly TRBD2 for D (5 bases). Trimming left V 5 bases short and J 7 bases short, with 11 bases between. This CDR3 has 13 amino acids. The germline CDR1 and CDR2 sequences are SGHTA and FQGNSA. CDR3 coding DNA: TGTGCCAGCAGCCGGGAATGGGGCGGGGAGCTGTTTTTT. Residues: CASSREWGGELFF.

CDR3 amino acids: CASSPPQGVGFF. For the CDR3, the DNA is TGTGCCAGCTCACCCCCACAGGGAGTGGGATTCTTC. V usage is TRBV18 and J usage is TRBJ2-1; perhaps TRBD1 as D (6 bases). The germline V gene has CDR1 KGHSH and CDR2 LQKENI. The V end was cut by 3 bases, the J end by 16 bases, with 16 bases between. The CDR3 is made up of 12 amino acids.

This clone appeared a single time. This chain joins TRBV4-3 and TRBJ2-1; D is possibly TRBD2 (6 bases). Trimming took 1 base from V and 7 from J, leaving 14 bases between them. The CDR3 spans 15 residues. Germline lookup yields CDR1 LGHNA and CDR2 YSLEER. CDR3 region: CASSQGSYRGNEQFF. The CDR3, as DNA: TGCGCCAGCAGCCAAGGGTCGTATCGGGGGAATGAGCAGTTCTTC.

This clone appeared a few times. CDR3 residues: CASTRQGAGEQFF. CDR3 coding DNA: TGTGCCAGCACAAGACAGGGGGCTGGTGAGCAGTTCTTC. The V call is TRBV28, the J call TRBJ2-1; the match to TRBD1 covers 10 bases. The germline V gene has CDR1 MDHEN and CDR2 SYDVKM. The CDR3 has 13 amino acids. The V and J ends lost 7 bases and 9 bases, in that order; junction bases with no gene match: 6.

The chain uses TRBV7-3 and TRBJ2-6; 10 bases line up with TRBD1. There are 17 residues in the CDR3. Losses at the gene ends were 5 bases for V and 1 base for J; bases not matched to a gene: 5. Germline V gene sequence: CDR1 SGHTA, CDR2 FQGTGA. The DNA for the CDR3 is TGTGCCAGCAGCGCGACAGGGGGCGCTTCTGGGGCCAACGTCCTGACTTTC. The encoded protein is CASSATGGASGANVLTF. Using reference TRBV7-3 and TRBJ2-6 for the parts outside the CDR3, the full variable domain is GAGVSQTPSNKVTEKGKYVELRCDPISGHTALYWYRQSLGQGPEFLIYFQGTGAADDSGLPNDRFFAVRPEGSVSTLKIQRTERGDSAVYLCASSATGGASGANVLTFGAGSRLTVL.